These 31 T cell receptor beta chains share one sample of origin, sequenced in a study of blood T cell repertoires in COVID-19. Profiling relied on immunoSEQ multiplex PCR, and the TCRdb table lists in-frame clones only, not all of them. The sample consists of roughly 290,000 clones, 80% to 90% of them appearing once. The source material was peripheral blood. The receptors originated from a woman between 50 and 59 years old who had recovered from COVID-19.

CDR3: CASGSSGNTDTQYF. The CDR3, as DNA: TGTGCCAGCGGATCTAGCGGAAACACAGATACGCAGTATTTT. This chain uses TRBV28 with TRBJ2-3; 7 bases match TRBD2. The CDR3 has 14 amino acids. Germline V gene lookup returns CDR1 MDHEN and CDR2 SYDVKM. V dropped 8 bases and J dropped 2; count of bases not matched to a gene: 7.

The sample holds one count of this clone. CDR3 in amino acids: CASRRRDRDEKLFF. The CDR3 coding sequence is TGTGCCAGTCGTCGACGGGATAGGGATGAAAAACTGTTTTTT. The gene calls are TRBV19 and TRBJ1-4; no firm D call. Germline V lookup: CDR1 LNHDA, CDR2 SQIVND (reference sequence). This CDR3 comprises 14 residues. Trimming stripped 8 bases from V and 6 bases from J, with 16 bases between.

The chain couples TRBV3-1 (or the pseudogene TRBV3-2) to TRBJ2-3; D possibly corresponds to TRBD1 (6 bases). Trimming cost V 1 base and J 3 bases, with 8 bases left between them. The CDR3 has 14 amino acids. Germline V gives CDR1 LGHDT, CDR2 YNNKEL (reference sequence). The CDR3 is CASSQGTATDTQYF. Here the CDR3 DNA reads TGTGCCAGCAGCCAAGGGACAGCAACAGATACGCAGTATTTT.

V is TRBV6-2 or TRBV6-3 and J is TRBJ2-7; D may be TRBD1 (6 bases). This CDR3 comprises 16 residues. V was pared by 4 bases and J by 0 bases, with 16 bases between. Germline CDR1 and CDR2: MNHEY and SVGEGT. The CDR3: CASSFSARDNSYEQYF. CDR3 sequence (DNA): TGTGCCAGCAGTTTCTCTGCCCGGGACAACTCCTACGAGCAGTACTTC.

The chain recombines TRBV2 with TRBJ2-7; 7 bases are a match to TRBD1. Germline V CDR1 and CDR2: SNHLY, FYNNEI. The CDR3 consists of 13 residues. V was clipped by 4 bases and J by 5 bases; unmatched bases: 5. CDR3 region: CASSGLTGNEQYF. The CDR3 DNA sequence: TGTGCCAGCAGTGGACTGACAGGGAACGAGCAGTACTTC. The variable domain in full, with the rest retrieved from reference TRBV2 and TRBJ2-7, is EPEVTQTPSHQVTQMGQEVILRCVPISNHLYFYWYRQILGQKVEFLVSFYNNEISEKSEIFDDQFSVERPDGSNFTLKIRSTKLEDSAMYFCASSGLTGNEQYFGPGTRLTVT.

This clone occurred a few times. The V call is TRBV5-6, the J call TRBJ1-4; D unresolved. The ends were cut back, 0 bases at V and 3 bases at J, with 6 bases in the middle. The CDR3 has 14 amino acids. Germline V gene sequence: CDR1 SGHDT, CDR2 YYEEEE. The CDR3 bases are TGTGCCAGCAGCTTGGGTAGTTCTAATGAAAAACTGTTTTTT. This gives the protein CASSLGSSNEKLFF.

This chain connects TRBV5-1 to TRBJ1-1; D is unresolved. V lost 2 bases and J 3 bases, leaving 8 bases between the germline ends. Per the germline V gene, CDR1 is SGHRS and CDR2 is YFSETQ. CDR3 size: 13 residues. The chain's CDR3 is CASSFTGYTEAFF. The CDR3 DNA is TGCGCCAGCAGCTTCACGGGTTACACTGAAGCTTTCTTT.

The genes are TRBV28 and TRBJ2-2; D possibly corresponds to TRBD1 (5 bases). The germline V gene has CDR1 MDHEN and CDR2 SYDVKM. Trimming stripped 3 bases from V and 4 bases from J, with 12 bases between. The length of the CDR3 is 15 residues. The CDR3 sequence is CASSLVGLSTGELFF. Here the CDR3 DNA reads TGTGCCAGCAGTTTGGTGGGGCTCAGCACCGGGGAGCTGTTTTTT.

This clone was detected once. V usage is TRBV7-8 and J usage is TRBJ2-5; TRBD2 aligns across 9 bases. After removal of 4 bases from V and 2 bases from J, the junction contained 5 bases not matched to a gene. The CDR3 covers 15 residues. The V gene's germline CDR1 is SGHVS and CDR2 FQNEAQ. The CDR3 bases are TGTGCCAGCAGCTCCCTGCTAGCGGGGCAAGAGACCCAGTACTTC. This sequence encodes CASSSLLAGQETQYF.

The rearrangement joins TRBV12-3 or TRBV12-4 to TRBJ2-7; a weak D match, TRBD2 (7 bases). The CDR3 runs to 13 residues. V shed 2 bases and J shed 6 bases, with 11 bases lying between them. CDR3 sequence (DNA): TGTGCCAGCAGTTTATGGGGGGGCGGCGAGCAGTACTTC. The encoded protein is CASSLWGGGEQYF.

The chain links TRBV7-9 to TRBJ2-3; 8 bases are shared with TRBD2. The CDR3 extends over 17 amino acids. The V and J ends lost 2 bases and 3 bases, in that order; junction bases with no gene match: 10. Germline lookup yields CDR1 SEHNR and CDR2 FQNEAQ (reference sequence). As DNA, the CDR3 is TGTGCCAGCAGCTTACCGATACTAGCGGAAGAGACAGATACGCAGTATTTT. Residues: CASSLPILAEETDTQYF.

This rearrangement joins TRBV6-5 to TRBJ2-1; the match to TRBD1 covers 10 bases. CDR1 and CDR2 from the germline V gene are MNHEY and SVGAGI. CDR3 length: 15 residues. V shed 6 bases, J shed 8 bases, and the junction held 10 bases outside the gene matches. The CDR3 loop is CASRDPGQGRDEQFF. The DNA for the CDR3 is TGTGCCAGCAGAGATCCGGGACAGGGGAGAGATGAGCAGTTCTTC.

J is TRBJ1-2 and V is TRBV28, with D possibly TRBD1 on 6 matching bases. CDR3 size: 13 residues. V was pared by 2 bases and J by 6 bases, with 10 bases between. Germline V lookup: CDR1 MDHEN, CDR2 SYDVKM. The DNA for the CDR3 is TGTGCCAGCAGTTTAAACAGGGTTGATGGCTACACCTTC. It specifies CASSLNRVDGYTF.

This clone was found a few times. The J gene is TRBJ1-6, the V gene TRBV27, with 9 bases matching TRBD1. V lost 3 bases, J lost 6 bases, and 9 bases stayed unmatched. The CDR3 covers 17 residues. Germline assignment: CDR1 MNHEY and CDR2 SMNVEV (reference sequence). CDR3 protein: CASSLIKGGQGNSPLHF. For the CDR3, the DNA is TGTGCCAGCAGTTTGATAAAGGGGGGACAGGGTAATTCACCCCTCCACTTT.

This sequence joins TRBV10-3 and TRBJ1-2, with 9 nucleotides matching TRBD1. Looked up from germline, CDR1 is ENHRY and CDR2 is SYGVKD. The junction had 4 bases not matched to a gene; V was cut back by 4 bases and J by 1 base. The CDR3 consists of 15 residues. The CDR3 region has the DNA TGTGCCATCAGTGGTGGGGGACAGGGTAACTATGGCTACACCTTC. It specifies CAISGGGQGNYGYTF.

The CDR3 coding sequence is TGTGCCAGTAGTACCGCCCTGACTAGTTCCGAGCAGTACTTC. This sequence encodes CASSTALTSSEQYF. The J gene is TRBJ2-7, the V gene TRBV19; tentative D call: TRBD2 (6 bases). The CDR3 has 14 amino acids. The V end lost 4 bases, the J end lost 6 bases, and 16 bases lay between the germline ends. The V gene's germline CDR1 is LNHDA and CDR2 SQIVND (reference sequence).

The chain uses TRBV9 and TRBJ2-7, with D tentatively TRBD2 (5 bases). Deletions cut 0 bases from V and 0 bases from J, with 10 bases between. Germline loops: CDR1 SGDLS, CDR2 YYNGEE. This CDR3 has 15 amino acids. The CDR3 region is CASSVEDFTSYEQYF. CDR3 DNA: TGTGCCAGCAGCGTAGAGGACTTTACCTCCTACGAGCAGTACTTC.

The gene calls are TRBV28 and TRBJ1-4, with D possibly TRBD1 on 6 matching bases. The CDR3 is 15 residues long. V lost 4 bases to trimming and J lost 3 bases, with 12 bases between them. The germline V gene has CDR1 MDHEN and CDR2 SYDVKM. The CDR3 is CASSSKGGANEKLFF. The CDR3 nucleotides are TGTGCCAGCAGTTCCAAAGGGGGGGCTAATGAAAAACTGTTTTTT.

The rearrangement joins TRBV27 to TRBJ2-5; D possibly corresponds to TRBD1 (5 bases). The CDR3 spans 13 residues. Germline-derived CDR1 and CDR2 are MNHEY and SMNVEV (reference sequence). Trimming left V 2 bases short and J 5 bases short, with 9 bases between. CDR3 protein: CASSLAGSETQYF. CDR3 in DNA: TGTGCCAGCAGTTTAGCAGGGTCGGAGACCCAGTACTTC.

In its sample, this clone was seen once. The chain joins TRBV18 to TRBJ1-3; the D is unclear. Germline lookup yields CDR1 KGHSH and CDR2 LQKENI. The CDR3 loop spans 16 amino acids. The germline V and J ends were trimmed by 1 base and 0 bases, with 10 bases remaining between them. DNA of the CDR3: TGTGCCAGCTCACCACTGGACTCCCGCTCTGGAAACACCATATATTTT. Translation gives CASSPLDSRSGNTIYF.

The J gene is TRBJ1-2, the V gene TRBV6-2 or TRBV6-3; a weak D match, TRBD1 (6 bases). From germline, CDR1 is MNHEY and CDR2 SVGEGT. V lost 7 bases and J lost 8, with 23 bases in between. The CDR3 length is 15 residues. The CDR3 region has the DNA TGTGCCAGCATCTACTCCCCCGGACAGCTCCTGGGCTACACCTTC. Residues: CASIYSPGQLLGYTF.

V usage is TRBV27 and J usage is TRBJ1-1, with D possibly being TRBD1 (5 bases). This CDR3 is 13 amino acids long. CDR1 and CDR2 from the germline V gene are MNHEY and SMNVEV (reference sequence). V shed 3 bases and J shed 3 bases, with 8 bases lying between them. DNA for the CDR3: TGTGCCAGCAGTTTCAGGGTAGACACTGAAGCTTTCTTT. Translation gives CASSFRVDTEAFF.

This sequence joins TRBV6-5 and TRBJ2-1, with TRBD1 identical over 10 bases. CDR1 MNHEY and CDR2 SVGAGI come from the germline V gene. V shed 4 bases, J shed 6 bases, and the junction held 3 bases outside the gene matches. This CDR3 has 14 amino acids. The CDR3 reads CASSSRDRGNEQFF. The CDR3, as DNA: TGTGCCAGCAGTTCCCGGGACAGGGGCAATGAGCAGTTCTTC.

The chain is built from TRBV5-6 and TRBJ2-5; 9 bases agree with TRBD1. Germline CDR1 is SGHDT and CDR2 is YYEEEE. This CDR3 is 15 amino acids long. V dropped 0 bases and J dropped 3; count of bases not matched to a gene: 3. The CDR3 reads CASSLEGQGKETQYF. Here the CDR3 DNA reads TGTGCCAGCAGCTTGGAGGGACAGGGAAAAGAGACCCAGTACTTC.

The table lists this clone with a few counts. CDR3 amino acids: CASSFISDQPQHF. The CDR3 DNA reads TGTGCCAGCAGCTTTATCAGTGATCAGCCCCAGCATTTT. The rearrangement links TRBV7-2 to TRBJ1-5; no reliable D call. V was pared by 3 bases and J by 5 bases, with 8 bases between. This CDR3 is built from 13 residues. The germline CDR1 and CDR2 sequences are SGHTA and FQGNSA.

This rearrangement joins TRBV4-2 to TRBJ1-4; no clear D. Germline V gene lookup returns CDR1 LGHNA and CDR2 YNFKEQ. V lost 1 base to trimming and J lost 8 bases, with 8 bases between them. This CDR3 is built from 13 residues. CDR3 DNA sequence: TGTGCCAGCAGCCAAGTTCCGGGGGAAAAACTGTTTTTT. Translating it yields CASSQVPGEKLFF.

The CDR3 protein is CASTRGGSNEKLFF. The CDR3 DNA sequence: TGTGCCAGCACCCGGGGGGGGAGTAATGAAAAACTGTTTTTT. The V call is TRBV7-2, the J call TRBJ1-4; D is possibly TRBD1 (5 bases). The CDR3 is made up of 14 amino acids. With 7 bases removed from V and 4 bases from J, the gap between germline ends came to 13 bases. The germline V gene encodes CDR1 SGHTA and CDR2 FQGNSA.

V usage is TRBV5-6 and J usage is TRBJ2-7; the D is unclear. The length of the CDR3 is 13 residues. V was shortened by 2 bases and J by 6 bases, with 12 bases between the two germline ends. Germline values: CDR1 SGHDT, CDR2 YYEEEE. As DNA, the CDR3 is TGTGCCAGCAGCTTATCAGAAGCAGGCGAGCAGTACTTC. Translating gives CASSLSEAGEQYF. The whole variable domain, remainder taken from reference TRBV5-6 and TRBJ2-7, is DAGVTQSPTHLIKTRGQQVTLRCSPKSGHDTVSWYQQALGQGPQFIFQYYEEEERQRGNFPDRFSGHQFPNYSSELNVNALLLGDSALYLCASSLSEAGEQYFGPGTRLTVT.

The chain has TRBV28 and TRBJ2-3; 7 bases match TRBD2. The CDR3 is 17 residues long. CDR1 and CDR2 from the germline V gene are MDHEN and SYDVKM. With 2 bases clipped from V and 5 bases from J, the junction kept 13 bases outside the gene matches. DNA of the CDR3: TGTGCCAGCAGTTTAGGTGCGGGAGTCCGAGGCGTAGATACGCAGTATTTT. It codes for CASSLGAGVRGVDTQYF.

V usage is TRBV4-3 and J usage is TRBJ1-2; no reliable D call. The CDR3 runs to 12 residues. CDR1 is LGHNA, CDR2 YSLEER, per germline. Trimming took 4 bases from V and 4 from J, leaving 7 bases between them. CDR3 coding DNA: TGCGCCAGCAGCCGCGGCCCCTATGGCTACACCTTC. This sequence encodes CASSRGPYGYTF.

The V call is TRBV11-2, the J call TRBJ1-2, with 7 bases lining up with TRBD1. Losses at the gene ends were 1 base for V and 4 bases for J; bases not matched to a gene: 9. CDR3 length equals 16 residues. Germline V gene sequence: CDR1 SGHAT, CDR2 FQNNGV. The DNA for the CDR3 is TGTGCCAGCAGCTTAGGCACCGGGACAGTTTCCTATGGCTACACCTTC. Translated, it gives CASSLGTGTVSYGYTF.